This record covers a single TCR beta chain. The sample is drawn from a study of shared clonotypes between healthy human individuals. Germline CDR1 reads MGHRA; CDR2 reads YSYEKL. The length of the CDR3 is 14 residues. Trimming stripped 4 bases from V and 10 bases from J, with 20 bases between. Some clones are missing from TCRdb's copy, which holds only in-frame ones; the method was immunoSEQ multiplex PCR. The table includes about 2.4 million clones, over 85% detected once. The sequenced sample was naive CD4+ T cells from PBMCs. Subset here: CD45RA+ positively selected. J is TRBJ2-7 and V is TRBV4-1; the D gene is possibly TRBD1 (6 bases). The source is a man between 18 and 29 years old in good health. Some clones in this sample may be carry-over from other donors' samples. The CDR3 bases are TGCGCCAGCAGCCTCGGACCAGGGGTGGACCCTCAGTACTTC. This gives the protein CASSLGPGVDPQYF.